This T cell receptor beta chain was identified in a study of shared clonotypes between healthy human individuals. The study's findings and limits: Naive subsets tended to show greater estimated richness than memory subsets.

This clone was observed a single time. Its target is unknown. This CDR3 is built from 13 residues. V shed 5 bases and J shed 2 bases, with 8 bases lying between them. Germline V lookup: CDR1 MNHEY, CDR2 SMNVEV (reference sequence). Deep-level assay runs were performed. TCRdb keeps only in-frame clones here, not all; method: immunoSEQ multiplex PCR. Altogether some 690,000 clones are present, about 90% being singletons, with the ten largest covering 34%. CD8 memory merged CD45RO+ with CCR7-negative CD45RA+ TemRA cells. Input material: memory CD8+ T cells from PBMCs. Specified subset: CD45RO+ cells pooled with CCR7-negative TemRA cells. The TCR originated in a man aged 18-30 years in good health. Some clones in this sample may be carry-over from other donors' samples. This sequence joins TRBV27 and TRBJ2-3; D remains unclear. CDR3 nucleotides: TGTGCCAGCAGTCCCCGAATCACAGATACGCAGTATTTT. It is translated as CASSPRITDTQYF.